Listed below are T cell receptor beta chains from one sample, sequenced in a study of shared clonotypes between healthy human individuals. Produced via immunoSEQ multiplex PCR; TCRdb's table is partial and in-frame only. Here the sample spans around 2.1 million clones, approximately 94% being singletons. The sample was naive CD8+ T cells from PBMCs. The receptors here all came from a man aged 18-30 years in good health. Some clones in this sample may be carry-over from other donors' samples. Each CDR3 is given with its conserved first and last residue. D genes are given only for firm matches. Clone sizes are given selectively: once, few, many, or a class where the clone is expanded.

v_gene	j_gene	d_gene	abundance	CDR3nt	CDR3aa
TRBV7-9	TRBJ1-3	NA	NA	TGTGCCAGCAGCAGCAATCGGTTGGCTACTGGAAACACCATATATTTT	CASSSNRLATGNTIYF
TRBV19	TRBJ1-1	NA	NA	TGTGCCAGTAGTATAGGTGGGGAAGCTTTCTTT	CASSIGGEAFF
TRBV7-9	TRBJ2-7	TRBD1	NA	TGTGCCAGCAGCTCCTCCGGACAGGCCTACTACGAGCAGTACTTC	CASSSSGQAYYEQYF
TRBV6-1	TRBJ1-1	NA	NA	TGTGCCAGCAGCGATGAAGCTTTCTTT	CASSDEAFF
TRBV7-8	TRBJ2-7	TRBD1	NA	TGTGCCAGCAGCGGTCCCCGGACAGGGTATCACGAGCAGTACTTC	CASSGPRTGYHEQYF
TRBV19	TRBJ1-1	TRBD1	once	TGTGCCAGTATGACCTGGGACAGGCTCACTGAAGCTTTCTTT	CASMTWDRLTEAFF
TRBV7-9	TRBJ2-1	NA	NA	TGTGCCAGCGGGGCAGGAAATTACAATGAGCAGTTCTTC	CASGAGNYNEQFF
TRBV7-9	TRBJ2-7	NA	NA	TGTGCCAGCCAAAGCGCGTTACAGGACACCTACGAGCAGTACTTC	CASQSALQDTYEQYF
TRBV7-9	TRBJ2-7	TRBD1	NA	TGTGCCAGCAGCAAGGACAGGGAGCAGTACTTC	CASSKDREQYF
TRBV27	TRBJ2-3	TRBD2	NA	TGTGCCAGCGGCACCTTGGGGACTAGCGGCACAGATACGCAGTATTTT	CASGTLGTSGTDTQYF
TRBV10-3	TRBJ1-6	TRBD1	NA	TGTGCCATCAGTGACCCGGACAGGGTCTATAATTCACCCCTCCACTTT	CAISDPDRVYNSPLHF
TRBV19	TRBJ1-3	NA	NA	TGTGCCAGTAGTATGGTAACTGGAAACACCATATATTTT	CASSMVTGNTIYF
TRBV27	TRBJ1-1	NA	NA	TGTGCCAGCAGTGGTGTGAACGCTGAAGCTTTCTTT	CASSGVNAEAFF
TRBV2	TRBJ2-3	TRBD1	NA	TGTGCCAGCAGTGAAGGGCAGGGGGCAGATACGCAGTATTTT	CASSEGQGADTQYF
TRBV6-5	TRBJ2-7	TRBD1	NA	TGTGCCAGCCGGGACAGGGGATACTACGAGCAGTACTTC	CASRDRGYYEQYF
TRBV6-5	TRBJ1-1	NA	NA	TGTGCCAGCAGTTACTCGATACCAAGGGTTGGAACTGAAGCTTTCTTT	CASSYSIPRVGTEAFF
TRBV7-9	TRBJ2-7	NA	NA	TGTGCCAGCAGCTTATCAGAAAGGGGCTACGAGCAGTACTTC	CASSLSERGYEQYF
TRBV5-1	TRBJ1-4	TRBD1	once	TGCGCCAGCAGCTTGGGGGGACAGCGGCTTTTTAATGAAAAACTGTTTTTT	CASSLGGQRLFNEKLFF